The rows below give T cell receptor beta chains drawn from one sample of a study of T cell repertoires in cytomegalovirus infection. In TCRdb, the reads were re-called with MiXCR into one record per CDR3 protein. This table has approximately 400,000 distinct CDR3 sequences, 31% appearing once. The sequenced material came from PBMCs. The receptors come from a human donor in good health (CMV status not recorded). Some clones in this sample may be carry-over from other donors' samples. Both conserved end residues are part of each CDR3. The order of the fields is J gene, clone size, V gene, D gene, CDR3 length, CDR3 protein, CDR3 DNA. The D gene is left open where the match is weak. The size of a clone is reported for some rows only, either as once, few or many, or as a class for expanded clones.

j_gene: TRBJ2-7
abundance: .
v_gene: TRBV10-2
d_gene: .
len: 14
CDR3aa: CASAKSGVAYEQYF
CDR3nt: TGCGCCAGCGCGAAATCAGGGGTCGCCTACGAGCAGTACTTC

j_gene: TRBJ2-2
abundance: medium-sized
v_gene: TRBV7-8
d_gene: TRBD1
len: 16
CDR3aa: CASSLGWTGRAGELFF
CDR3nt: TGTGCCAGCAGCTTAGGTTGGACAGGGCGGGCCGGGGAGCTGTTTTTT

j_gene: TRBJ2-3
abundance: .
v_gene: TRBV5-1
d_gene: TRBD2
len: 18
CDR3aa: CASSLASGVLTAMDTQYF
CDR3nt: TGCGCCAGCAGCTTGGCTAGCGGGGTTCTCACAGCTATGGATACGCAGTATTTT

j_gene: TRBJ2-5
abundance: few
v_gene: TRBV7-2
d_gene: .
len: 18
CDR3aa: CASSLAYSKGLGGETQYF
CDR3nt: TGTGCCAGCAGCTTAGCGTATTCTAAGGGCCTCGGCGGGGAGACCCAGTACTTC

j_gene: TRBJ2-1
abundance: few
v_gene: TRBV20-1
d_gene: .
len: 16
CDR3aa: CSARERTSRAYNEQFF
CDR3nt: TGCAGTGCTAGAGAGAGAACTAGTCGGGCGTACAATGAGCAGTTCTTC

j_gene: TRBJ2-7
abundance: .
v_gene: TRBV7-6
d_gene: .
len: 17
CDR3aa: CASSPPSGGAEIYEQYF
CDR3nt: TGTGCCAGCAGCCCACCGTCTGGAGGCGCAGAAATCTACGAGCAGTACTTC

j_gene: TRBJ1-1
abundance: many
v_gene: TRBV12-3/TRBV12-4
d_gene: .
len: 11
CDR3aa: CASSLAAGVFF
CDR3nt: TGTGCCAGCAGCCTTGCCGCCGGGGTTTTCTTT

j_gene: TRBJ2-2
abundance: few
v_gene: TRBV19
d_gene: TRBD1
len: 16
CDR3aa: CASSFGGQGRAGELFF
CDR3nt: TGTGCCAGTAGCTTCGGAGGACAGGGTCGAGCCGGGGAGCTGTTTTTT

j_gene: TRBJ1-4
abundance: many
v_gene: TRBV7-2
d_gene: TRBD1
len: 14
CDR3aa: CASTQSTGNEKLFF
CDR3nt: TGTGCCAGCACACAATCGACAGGGAATGAAAAACTGTTTTTT

j_gene: TRBJ2-1
abundance: .
v_gene: TRBV7-9
d_gene: .
len: 16
CDR3aa: CASRDSGTETYNEQFF
CDR3nt: TGTGCCAGCAGAGACTCCGGGACGGAGACCTACAATGAGCAGTTCTTC

j_gene: TRBJ1-6
abundance: few
v_gene: TRBV2
d_gene: .
len: 14
CDR3aa: CASRPGSYNSPLHF
CDR3nt: TGTGCCAGCAGGCCGGGCTCCTATAATTCACCCCTCCACTTT

j_gene: TRBJ1-5
abundance: few
v_gene: TRBV7-2
d_gene: .
len: 12
CDR3aa: CASSSIDQPQHF
CDR3nt: TGTGCCAGCAGTTCCATTGATCAGCCCCAGCATTTT

j_gene: TRBJ2-5
abundance: few
v_gene: TRBV12-3/TRBV12-4
d_gene: TRBD1
len: 16
CDR3aa: CASSPGTGTHRETQYF
CDR3nt: TGTGCCAGCAGCCCCGGGACAGGGACCCATCGTGAGACCCAGTACTTC

j_gene: TRBJ2-7
abundance: .
v_gene: TRBV7-2
d_gene: TRBD2
len: 16
CDR3aa: CASSLAKRGGTYEKSF
CDR3nt: TGTGCCAGCAGCTTAGCTAAGCGGGGGGGAACCTACGAGAAGTCCTTC

j_gene: TRBJ2-3
abundance: few
v_gene: TRBV7-9
d_gene: TRBD2
len: 17
CDR3aa: CASSSGVLADSTDTQYF
CDR3nt: TGTGCCAGCAGCTCTGGGGTCCTAGCGGATAGCACAGATACGCAGTATTTT

j_gene: TRBJ2-5
abundance: .
v_gene: TRBV10-3
d_gene: .
len: 18
CDR3aa: CAISAASRAGHYGETQYF
CDR3nt: TGTGCCATCAGTGCCGCGAGCCGGGCAGGTCACTATGGGGAGACCCAGTACTTC